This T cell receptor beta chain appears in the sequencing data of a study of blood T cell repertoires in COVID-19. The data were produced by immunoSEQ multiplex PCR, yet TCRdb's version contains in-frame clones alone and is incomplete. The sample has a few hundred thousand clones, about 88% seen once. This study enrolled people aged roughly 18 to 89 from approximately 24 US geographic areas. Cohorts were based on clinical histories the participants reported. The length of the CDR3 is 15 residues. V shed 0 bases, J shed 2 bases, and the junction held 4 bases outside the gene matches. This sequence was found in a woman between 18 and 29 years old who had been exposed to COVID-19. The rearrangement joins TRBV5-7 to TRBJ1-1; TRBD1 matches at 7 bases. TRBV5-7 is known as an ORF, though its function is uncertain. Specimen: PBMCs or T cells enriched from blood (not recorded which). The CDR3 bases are TGTGCCAGCAGCTTGGCCGGGACAGACAACACTGAAGCTTTCTTT. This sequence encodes CASSLAGTDNTEAFF.